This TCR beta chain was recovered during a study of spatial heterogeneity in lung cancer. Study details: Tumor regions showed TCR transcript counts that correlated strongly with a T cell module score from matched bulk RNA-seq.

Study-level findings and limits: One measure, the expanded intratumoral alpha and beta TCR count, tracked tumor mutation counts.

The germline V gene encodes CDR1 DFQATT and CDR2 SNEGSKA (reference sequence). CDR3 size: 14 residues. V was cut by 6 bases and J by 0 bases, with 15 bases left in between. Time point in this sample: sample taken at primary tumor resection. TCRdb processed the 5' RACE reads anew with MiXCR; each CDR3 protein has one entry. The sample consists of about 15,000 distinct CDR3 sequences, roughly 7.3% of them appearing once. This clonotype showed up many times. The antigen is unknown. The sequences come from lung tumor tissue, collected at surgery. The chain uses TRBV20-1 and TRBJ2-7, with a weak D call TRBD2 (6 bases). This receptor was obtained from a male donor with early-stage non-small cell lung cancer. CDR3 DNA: TGCAGTGCCCTCGAACGGGGGAACTCCTACGAGCAGTACTTC. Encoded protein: CSALERGNSYEQYF.